This T cell receptor beta chain is from a study of cytomegalovirus exposure and HLA in healthy donors. The repertoire was sequenced with immunoSEQ multiplex PCR; TCRdb's copy has only in-frame clones and lacks some. The sample yields 65,000 to 75,000 clones, about 93% seen once. On this clone itself: Its antigen remains unidentified.

Per germline, CDR1 SGHVS and CDR2 FQNEAQ. Trimming removed 8 bases from V and 6 bases from J, with 20 bases in between. The CDR3 covers 15 residues. Study-wide results and caveats: It was reportedly the case that the classifier diagnosed cytomegalovirus status with high specificity and sensitivity.

The sequence was obtained from a man aged 18 to 29 in good health and CMV-seropositive. The gene calls are TRBV7-8 and TRBJ2-1, with D perhaps TRBD2 (7 bases). The sample comprised PBMCs. In DNA form, the CDR3 reads TGTGCCAGCCGGACAGCGGGATCCCGCCTCAATGAGCAGTTCTTC. This gives the protein CASRTAGSRLNEQFF.